The subject of this entry is one T cell receptor (beta chain). Its antigen remains unknown. Version v3.0 of the immunoSEQ assay ran at survey level. Sequencing aimed to cover roughly 35,000-50,000 T-cell genomes per sample. Libraries were prepared by immunoSEQ multiplex PCR; TCRdb keeps only in-frame clonotypes and omits some of them. Here the sample spans more than 7,500 clones, 65% to 85% being singletons. The entry originates in a study of long-term antiretroviral therapy in people with HIV. The V gene end was trimmed by 5 bases and the J gene end by 4 bases; junction bases not matched to a gene: 5. The CDR3 sequence is 15 residues long. Germline CDR1 reads MNHEY; CDR2 reads SVGAGI. Study-wide points: Missing from the dataset were any data on ART adherence, viral resistance or therapy changes. Narrower CDR3 length ranges marked HIV repertoires relative to controls. Post-treatment diversity went higher with ART but stayed below transplant donor controls.

This clonotype was sampled from a man aged 30 to 45 with HIV. This material consisted of unsorted PBMCs, taken 0.4 years before starting antiretroviral therapy. V gene TRBV6-5 combines with J gene TRBJ2-7; 13 bases align to TRBD2. The CDR3 sequence is CASSGGLAGAYEQYF. DNA of the CDR3: TGTGCCAGCAGTGGCGGACTAGCGGGGGCGTACGAGCAGTACTTC.